This is a list of T cell receptor beta chains from one sample in a study of T-cell reconstitution after alpha-beta-depleted transplantation in children. TCRdb re-called the PCR reads through MiXCR, storing one row per CDR3 protein. This table has around 300,000 distinct CDR3 sequences, 10% appearing once. The specimen comprised PBMCs, sampled before TCRalphabeta/CD19-depleted stem cell transplant. Receptor source: a boy under two years old with acute myeloid leukemia, due to receive a stem cell transplant. Each CDR3 is given with its conserved first and last residue. A D gene is named only where the DNA matches it firmly. Clone size appears in some rows only: once, few, many, or a class for an expanded clone.

d_gene: TRBD1; j_gene: TRBJ1-2; v_gene: TRBV6-2/TRBV6-3; abundance: NA; CDR3aa: CASKRNRGRGYTF; CDR3nt: TGTGCCAGCAAGAGAAACAGGGGAAGGGGCTACACCTTC
d_gene: NA; j_gene: TRBJ2-1; v_gene: TRBV7-9; abundance: many; CDR3aa: CASSLGEVHANEQFF; CDR3nt: TGTGCCAGCAGCTTAGGCGAAGTTCACGCCAATGAGCAGTTCTTC
d_gene: NA; j_gene: TRBJ2-1; v_gene: TRBV6-2/TRBV6-3; abundance: many; CDR3aa: CASSRDADSYNEQFF; CDR3nt: TGTGCCAGCAGCCGGGACGCCGACTCCTACAATGAGCAGTTCTTC
d_gene: NA; j_gene: TRBJ1-1; v_gene: TRBV28; abundance: many; CDR3aa: CASSESNIYAEAFF; CDR3nt: TGTGCCAGCAGTGAATCTAATATTTACGCTGAAGCTTTCTTT
d_gene: TRBD2; j_gene: TRBJ2-1; v_gene: TRBV29-1; abundance: many; CDR3aa: CSVVGTSGYNEQFF; CDR3nt: TGCAGCGTTGTAGGGACTAGCGGATACAATGAGCAGTTCTTC
d_gene: NA; j_gene: TRBJ2-1; v_gene: TRBV7-9; abundance: many; CDR3aa: CASSLLPQATYNEQFF; CDR3nt: TGTGCCAGCAGCTTACTGCCGCAGGCTACCTACAATGAGCAGTTCTTC
d_gene: NA; j_gene: TRBJ2-7; v_gene: TRBV5-6; abundance: NA; CDR3aa: CASSDVAGRNNEQYF; CDR3nt: TGTGCCAGCAGTGACGTGGCAGGGAGGAATAACGAGCAGTACTTC
d_gene: NA; j_gene: TRBJ2-3; v_gene: TRBV5-1; abundance: many; CDR3aa: CASIDETDTQYF; CDR3nt: TGCGCCAGCATAGATGAAACTGATACGCAGTATTTT
d_gene: NA; j_gene: TRBJ2-1; v_gene: TRBV15; abundance: many; CDR3aa: CATSRDGQGSRNEQFF; CDR3nt: TGTGCCACCAGCAGAGATGGGCAGGGAAGTAGGAATGAGCAGTTCTTC
d_gene: TRBD1; j_gene: TRBJ2-7; v_gene: TRBV12-3/TRBV12-4; abundance: many; CDR3aa: CASSLAGTERSYEQYF; CDR3nt: TGTGCCAGCAGTTTAGCGGGGACAGAGAGGTCCTACGAGCAGTACTTC
d_gene: TRBD1; j_gene: TRBJ2-2; v_gene: TRBV11-2; abundance: NA; CDR3aa: CAGRPRTGQNTGELFF; CDR3nt: TGTGCCGGCAGACCCCGGACAGGCCAGAACACCGGGGAGCTGTTTTTT
d_gene: TRBD1; j_gene: TRBJ2-5; v_gene: TRBV11-2; abundance: NA; CDR3aa: CASSSTGNQETQYF; CDR3nt: TGTGCCAGCAGCTCGACAGGGAACCAAGAGACCCAGTACTTC
d_gene: NA; j_gene: TRBJ2-1; v_gene: TRBV11-2; abundance: many; CDR3aa: CASSALSEQFF; CDR3nt: TGTGCCAGCAGCGCCCTGAGTGAGCAGTTCTTC
d_gene: NA; j_gene: TRBJ2-3; v_gene: TRBV7-3; abundance: many; CDR3aa: CASSSQGTTDTQYF; CDR3nt: TGTGCCAGCAGCTCACAGGGAACCACAGATACGCAGTATTTT
d_gene: NA; j_gene: TRBJ2-1; v_gene: TRBV6-2/TRBV6-3; abundance: many; CDR3aa: CASSYSLTNLSSYNEQFF; CDR3nt: TGTGCCAGCAGTTACTCCCTGACTAACCTTAGCTCCTACAATGAGCAGTTCTTC
d_gene: NA; j_gene: TRBJ2-7; v_gene: TRBV20-1; abundance: few; CDR3aa: CSVGGRVYEQYF; CDR3nt: TGCAGTGTGGGCGGCAGGGTATACGAGCAGTACTTC
d_gene: NA; j_gene: TRBJ2-2; v_gene: TRBV2; abundance: many; CDR3aa: CASKKGQNTGELFF; CDR3nt: TGTGCCAGCAAAAAGGGACAGAACACCGGGGAGCTGTTTTTT
d_gene: TRBD1; j_gene: TRBJ2-7; v_gene: TRBV10-3; abundance: many; CDR3aa: CAISEQTPDRAYEQYF; CDR3nt: TGTGCCATCAGTGAGCAAACCCCAGACAGGGCCTACGAGCAGTACTTC
d_gene: TRBD1; j_gene: TRBJ1-3; v_gene: TRBV5-1; abundance: many; CDR3aa: CASSPDRGAGNTIYF; CDR3nt: TGCGCCAGCAGCCCGGACAGGGGGGCTGGAAACACCATATATTTT
d_gene: NA; j_gene: TRBJ2-7; v_gene: TRBV18; abundance: NA; CDR3aa: CASSPRTAFSYEQYF; CDR3nt: TGTGCCAGCTCACCTAGGACAGCCTTCTCCTACGAGCAGTACTTC
d_gene: TRBD2; j_gene: TRBJ2-1; v_gene: TRBV7-9; abundance: many; CDR3aa: CASSLGLAGDDEQFF; CDR3nt: TGTGCCAGCAGCCTGGGACTAGCGGGGGACGATGAGCAGTTCTTC
d_gene: TRBD1; j_gene: TRBJ2-7; v_gene: TRBV30; abundance: NA; CDR3aa: CAWTDRGYEQYF; CDR3nt: TGTGCCTGGACGGACAGGGGCTACGAGCAGTACTTC
d_gene: TRBD2; j_gene: TRBJ2-3; v_gene: TRBV5-1; abundance: few; CDR3aa: CASSLHPGAGARTDTQYF; CDR3nt: TGCGCCAGCAGCTTACATCCAGGAGCGGGGGCACGCACAGATACGCAGTATTTT
d_gene: NA; j_gene: TRBJ1-4; v_gene: TRBV12-3/TRBV12-4; abundance: many; CDR3aa: CASRAWGRNEKLFF; CDR3nt: TGTGCCAGCAGGGCGTGGGGGCGGAATGAAAAACTGTTTTTT
d_gene: TRBD1; j_gene: TRBJ2-2; v_gene: TRBV28; abundance: many; CDR3aa: CASSLRTGGVGELFF; CDR3nt: TGTGCCAGCAGTTTAAGGACAGGGGGCGTCGGGGAGCTGTTTTTT
d_gene: NA; j_gene: TRBJ2-2; v_gene: TRBV24-1; abundance: NA; CDR3aa: CATSDSGTVMNTGELFF; CDR3nt: TGTGCCACCAGTGACTCGGGGACCGTGATGAACACCGGGGAGCTGTTTTTT
d_gene: TRBD2; j_gene: TRBJ2-3; v_gene: TRBV7-2; abundance: many; CDR3aa: CASSLALAGTDTQYF; CDR3nt: TGTGCCAGCAGCTTAGCACTAGCGGGCACAGATACGCAGTATTTT
d_gene: NA; j_gene: TRBJ2-7; v_gene: TRBV12-5; abundance: many; CDR3aa: CASGPTLRDNSYEQYF; CDR3nt: TGTGCTAGTGGCCCGACCCTCCGGGACAACTCCTACGAGCAGTACTTC
d_gene: NA; j_gene: TRBJ2-4; v_gene: TRBV5-4; abundance: NA; CDR3aa: CASSSLDSENIQYF; CDR3nt: TGTGCCAGCAGCTCCCTTGACAGTGAAAACATTCAGTACTTC
d_gene: NA; j_gene: TRBJ2-7; v_gene: TRBV5-1; abundance: many; CDR3aa: CASSLVGGNIYEQYF; CDR3nt: TGCGCCAGCAGCTTGGTTGGGGGGAACATCTACGAGCAGTACTTC
d_gene: TRBD1; j_gene: TRBJ1-1; v_gene: TRBV5-1; abundance: many; CDR3aa: CASSANLGQGNTEAFF; CDR3nt: TGCGCCAGCAGCGCCAACCTCGGACAGGGGAACACTGAAGCTTTCTTT
d_gene: TRBD1; j_gene: TRBJ2-5; v_gene: TRBV28; abundance: NA; CDR3aa: CASSPPGQGWETQYF; CDR3nt: TGTGCCAGCAGTCCTCCGGGACAGGGTTGGGAGACCCAGTACTTC
d_gene: TRBD2; j_gene: TRBJ2-5; v_gene: TRBV24-1; abundance: many; CDR3aa: CATCGGAGETQYF; CDR3nt: TGTGCCACTTGCGGGGGGGCCGGGGAGACCCAGTACTTC
d_gene: NA; j_gene: TRBJ2-6; v_gene: TRBV29-1; abundance: many; CDR3aa: CSVGGNGANVLTF; CDR3nt: TGCAGCGTTGGGGGAAACGGGGCCAACGTCCTGACTTTC
d_gene: TRBD1; j_gene: TRBJ2-3; v_gene: TRBV12-3/TRBV12-4; abundance: many; CDR3aa: CASSSGTGQYF; CDR3nt: TGTGCCAGCAGTTCGGGGACAGGGCAGTATTTT
d_gene: NA; j_gene: TRBJ1-3; v_gene: TRBV29-1; abundance: many; CDR3aa: CSVAPLVPSGNTIYF; CDR3nt: TGCAGCGTGGCCCCCTTGGTCCCTTCTGGAAACACCATATATTTT
d_gene: TRBD2; j_gene: TRBJ2-3; v_gene: TRBV3-1; abundance: many; CDR3aa: CASSQAAGGWVDTQYF; CDR3nt: TGTGCCAGCAGCCAAGCGGCGGGGGGTTGGGTAGATACGCAGTATTTT
d_gene: NA; j_gene: TRBJ2-7; v_gene: TRBV14; abundance: many; CDR3aa: CASSQPRGEQYF; CDR3nt: TGTGCCAGCAGCCAACCCAGGGGCGAGCAGTACTTC
d_gene: TRBD2; j_gene: TRBJ2-7; v_gene: TRBV14; abundance: many; CDR3aa: CATSWGEGPYEQYF; CDR3nt: TGTGCCACATCATGGGGGGAGGGCCCCTACGAGCAGTACTTC
d_gene: NA; j_gene: TRBJ1-2; v_gene: TRBV5-1; abundance: many; CDR3aa: CASSAFSQKNYGYTF; CDR3nt: TGCGCCAGCAGCGCCTTCTCCCAAAAGAACTATGGCTACACCTTC
d_gene: TRBD1; j_gene: TRBJ2-1; v_gene: TRBV7-9; abundance: many; CDR3aa: CASSFVSGQGSYEQFF; CDR3nt: TGTGCCAGCAGCTTTGTTTCGGGACAGGGGAGTTATGAGCAGTTCTTC
d_gene: TRBD2; j_gene: TRBJ2-5; v_gene: TRBV20-1; abundance: many; CDR3aa: CSARDNLAGGRETQYF; CDR3nt: TGCAGTGCTAGAGATAACCTAGCGGGGGGGCGGGAGACCCAGTACTTC
d_gene: NA; j_gene: TRBJ2-1; v_gene: TRBV25-1; abundance: many; CDR3aa: CASSESGTIDEQFF; CDR3nt: TGTGCCAGCAGTGAATCCGGGACAATCGATGAGCAGTTCTTC
d_gene: NA; j_gene: TRBJ2-5; v_gene: TRBV4-2; abundance: many; CDR3aa: CASSPGTRETQYF; CDR3nt: TGTGCCAGCAGTCCCGGGACAAGAGAGACCCAGTACTTC
d_gene: NA; j_gene: TRBJ2-2; v_gene: TRBV7-2; abundance: many; CDR3aa: CASSPTGLRNTGELFF; CDR3nt: TGTGCCAGCAGCCCCACCGGACTCCGGAACACCGGGGAGCTGTTTTTT
d_gene: TRBD2; j_gene: TRBJ2-1; v_gene: TRBV5-1; abundance: many; CDR3aa: CASSFGPGLAGDNEQFF; CDR3nt: TGCGCCAGCAGCTTCGGTCCCGGGCTAGCGGGAGACAATGAGCAGTTCTTC
d_gene: TRBD1; j_gene: TRBJ1-5; v_gene: TRBV28; abundance: few; CDR3aa: CASSPTGEVQPQHF; CDR3nt: TGTGCCAGCAGCCCTACAGGGGAGGTTCAGCCCCAGCATTTT
d_gene: NA; j_gene: TRBJ2-7; v_gene: TRBV5-1; abundance: many; CDR3aa: CASGTASSYEQYF; CDR3nt: TGCGCATCCGGGACGGCGAGCTCCTACGAGCAGTACTTC
d_gene: NA; j_gene: TRBJ1-4; v_gene: TRBV4-2; abundance: many; CDR3aa: CASSQEWTVRSEKLFF; CDR3nt: TGTGCCAGCAGCCAAGAGTGGACGGTGAGGAGTGAAAAACTGTTTTTT
d_gene: NA; j_gene: TRBJ1-5; v_gene: TRBV7-8; abundance: many; CDR3aa: CASSLEAGRNQPQHF; CDR3nt: TGTGCCAGCAGCTTAGAAGCGGGAAGGAATCAGCCCCAGCATTTT
d_gene: NA; j_gene: TRBJ2-5; v_gene: TRBV5-1; abundance: many; CDR3aa: CASSLGNVLQETQYF; CDR3nt: TGCGCCAGCAGCCTGGGTAATGTCCTCCAAGAGACCCAGTACTTC
d_gene: TRBD1; j_gene: TRBJ2-1; v_gene: TRBV2; abundance: many; CDR3aa: CASAIQRGLGEQFF; CDR3nt: TGTGCCAGCGCAATACAGAGGGGGCTAGGTGAGCAGTTCTTC
d_gene: NA; j_gene: TRBJ2-7; v_gene: TRBV10-3; abundance: many; CDR3aa: CAISTTGYEQYF; CDR3nt: TGTGCCATCAGTACCACAGGGTACGAGCAGTACTTC
d_gene: TRBD1; j_gene: TRBJ1-1; v_gene: TRBV5-5; abundance: many; CDR3aa: CASSLDTGGDSVEAFF; CDR3nt: TGTGCCAGCAGCTTAGATACAGGGGGCGACTCCGTTGAAGCTTTCTTT
d_gene: NA; j_gene: TRBJ2-5; v_gene: TRBV7-9; abundance: many; CDR3aa: CASSPVWETQYF; CDR3nt: TGTGCCAGCAGCCCAGTATGGGAGACCCAGTACTTC